The text below deals with one T cell receptor (beta chain). This sample stems from a study of blood T cell repertoires in COVID-19. Between the trimmed V and J ends, which lost 5 bases and 8 bases, there was a span of 9 bases. This CDR3 has 11 residues. The table came from immunoSEQ multiplex PCR; TCRdb's copy has only in-frame clones and leaves some out. The sample has about 300,000 clones, over 75% seen once. The source is a man aged 30-40 years who had recovered from COVID-19. The chain combines TRBV12-3 or TRBV12-4 with TRBJ1-2; no clear D. Source material: PBMCs or T cells enriched from blood (not recorded which). The CDR3 sequence is CASSSPLGYTF. The CDR3 bases are TGTGCCAGCAGTAGCCCCCTGGGCTACACCTTC.